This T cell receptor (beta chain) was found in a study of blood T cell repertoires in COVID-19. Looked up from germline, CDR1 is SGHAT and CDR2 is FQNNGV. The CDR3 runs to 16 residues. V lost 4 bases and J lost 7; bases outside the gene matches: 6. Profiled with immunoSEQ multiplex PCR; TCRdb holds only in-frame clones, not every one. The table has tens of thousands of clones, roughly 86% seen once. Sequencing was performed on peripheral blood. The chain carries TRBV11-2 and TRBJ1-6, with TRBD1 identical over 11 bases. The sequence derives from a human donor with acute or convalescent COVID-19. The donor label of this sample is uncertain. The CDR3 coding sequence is TGTGCCAGCAGCTCCAGGGACAGGGGGTCGAATTCACCCCTCCACTTT. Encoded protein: CASSSRDRGSNSPLHF.